Listed below are T cell receptor beta chains from one sample, sequenced in a study of regulatory T cells in long-lasting Graves disease. TCRdb re-derived calls from the multiplex PCR reads in MiXCR, one entry per CDR3 protein. Of approximately 290,000 distinct CDR3 sequences in the sample, roughly a fifth are singletons; the top ten hold 56%. The material was peripheral blood mononuclear cells (PBMCs), obtained when the disease was refractory, from a patient treated with antithyroid drugs. The receptor source for this set is a female donor with Graves disease. The CDR3 runs from the conserved cysteine through the conserved F or W. D genes are given only for firm matches. A row's size may be missing; if present it is once, few, many or a size class.

v_call,clone_size,j_call,d_call,cdr3_aa,cdr3_nt
TRBV9,few,TRBJ2-5,.,CASSVRLEETQYF,TGTGCCAGCAGCGTACGGCTGGAAGAGACCCAGTACTTC
TRBV4-1,.,TRBJ2-7,TRBD1,CASSQDKQGTDEQYF,TGCGCCAGCAGCCAAGATAAACAGGGGACGGACGAGCAGTACTTC
TRBV28,many,TRBJ1-5,.,CASRTVDSNQPQHF,TGTGCCAGCAGGACAGTCGATAGCAATCAGCCCCAGCATTTT
TRBV10-3,many,TRBJ2-5,.,CAIGGSGLGETQYF,TGTGCCATCGGGGGAAGCGGATTGGGAGAGACCCAGTACTTC
TRBV20-1,.,TRBJ2-2,.,CSAGHSSTGELFF,TGCAGTGCGGGACACTCCTCCACCGGGGAGCTGTTTTTT
TRBV12-3/TRBV12-4,.,TRBJ1-5,.,CASSLDGAGQPQHF,TGTGCCAGCAGTTTAGACGGGGCGGGTCAGCCCCAGCATTTT
TRBV20-1,many,TRBJ2-5,.,CSAKDSQTQYF,TGCAGTGCCAAGGACAGTCAGACCCAGTACTTC
TRBV7-2,many,TRBJ1-5,.,CASSLAPHGNQPQHF,TGTGCCAGCAGCTTAGCCCCCCACGGGAATCAGCCCCAGCATTTT
TRBV10-2,.,TRBJ2-2,TRBD1,CASSVGQVYTGELFF,TGCGCCAGCAGTGTGGGACAGGTTTACACCGGGGAGCTGTTTTTT
TRBV29-1,.,TRBJ1-2,TRBD1,CSVGTGGGYGYTF,TGCAGCGTTGGAACAGGGGGCGGCTATGGCTACACCTTC